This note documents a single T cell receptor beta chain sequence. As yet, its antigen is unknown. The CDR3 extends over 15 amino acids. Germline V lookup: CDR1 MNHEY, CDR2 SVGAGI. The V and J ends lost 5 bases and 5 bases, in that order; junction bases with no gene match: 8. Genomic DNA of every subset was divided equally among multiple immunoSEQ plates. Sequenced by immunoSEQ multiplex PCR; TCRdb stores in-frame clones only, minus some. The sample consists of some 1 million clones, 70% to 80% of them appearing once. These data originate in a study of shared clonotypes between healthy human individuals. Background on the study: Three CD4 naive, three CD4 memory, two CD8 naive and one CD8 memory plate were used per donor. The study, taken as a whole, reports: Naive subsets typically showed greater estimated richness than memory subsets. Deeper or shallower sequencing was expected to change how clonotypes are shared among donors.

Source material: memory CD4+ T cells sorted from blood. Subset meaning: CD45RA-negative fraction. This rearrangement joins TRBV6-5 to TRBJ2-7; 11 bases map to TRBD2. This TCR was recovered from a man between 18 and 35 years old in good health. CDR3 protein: CASSPISTSGNEQYF. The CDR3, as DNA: TGTGCCAGCAGTCCCATCTCGACTAGCGGGAACGAGCAGTACTTC.